Below are 8 T cell receptor beta chains sequenced from a single sample in a study of blood T cell repertoires in COVID-19. Data came from immunoSEQ multiplex PCR; TCRdb stores just in-frame clones and leaves some out. The sample holds about 300,000 clones, about 87% seen once. Input material: peripheral blood. These receptor sequences come from a woman aged 25 to 39 who had recovered from COVID-19.

The rearrangement links TRBV19 to TRBJ1-6, with 8 positions matching TRBD1. V lost 6 bases to trimming and J lost 4 bases; unmatched junction nucleotides: 11. The CDR3 runs 17 residues. Germline CDR1 is LNHDA and CDR2 is SQIVND (reference sequence). The CDR3 loop is CASRTKTGVMYNSPLHF. Written as DNA, the CDR3 is TGTGCCAGTAGAACTAAGACAGGGGTGATGTATAATTCACCCCTCCACTTT.

The gene calls are TRBV18 and TRBJ2-2, with a possible D match to TRBD1 (5 bases). V lost 4 bases to trimming and J lost 4 bases, with 13 bases between them. The CDR3 consists of 15 residues. The germline gives CDR1 KGHSH, CDR2 LQKENI. The CDR3 protein is CASSLIGQGTGELFF. DNA for the CDR3: TGTGCCAGCTCACTGATCGGGCAGGGCACCGGGGAGCTGTTTTTT.

V is TRBV18 and J is TRBJ2-7; possible D gene TRBD2, 5 bases. Germline V CDR1 and CDR2: KGHSH, LQKENI. V was pared by 3 bases and J by 2 bases, with 17 bases between. CDR3 size: 16 residues. CDR3 in amino acids: CASSPVRRGGAYEQYF. CDR3 DNA sequence: TGTGCCAGCTCACCGGTGAGACGGGGTGGAGCCTACGAGCAGTACTTC.

The V and J genes are TRBV28 and TRBJ1-5; TRBD1 might be the D (6 bases). This CDR3 is built from 17 residues. From germline, CDR1 is MDHEN and CDR2 SYDVKM. The V end was cut by 4 bases, the J end by 2 bases, with 18 bases between. The CDR3 sequence: CASSSTGILWGNQPQHF. CDR3 DNA: TGTGCCAGCAGTTCAACAGGGATCCTTTGGGGCAATCAGCCCCAGCATTTT.

V and J are TRBV29-1 and TRBJ1-2; TRBD1 might be the D (5 bases). The CDR3 extends over 13 amino acids. Germline loops: CDR1 SQVTM, CDR2 ANQGSEA. V was trimmed by 5 bases and J by 2 bases, leaving 12 bases between them. The CDR3 here is CSVHDRNNYGYTF. The CDR3 nucleotides are TGCAGCGTTCACGACAGAAACAACTATGGCTACACCTTC.

The chain recombines TRBV20-1 with TRBJ2-5; D is possibly TRBD1 (5 bases). Germline V gives CDR1 DFQATT, CDR2 SNEGSKA (reference sequence). CDR3 length: 17 residues. Between the trimmed V and J ends, which lost 3 bases and 5 bases, there was a span of 25 bases. CDR3 residues: CSASGYRLRTLGETQYF. The CDR3, as DNA: TGCAGTGCTAGTGGTTATCGCCTAAGGACACTGGGGGAGACCCAGTACTTC.

V is TRBV11-2 and J is TRBJ1-1; D ambiguous. Germline assignment: CDR1 SGHAT and CDR2 FQNNGV. CDR3 length equals 13 residues. Deletions cut 1 base from V and 5 bases from J, with 8 bases between. For the CDR3, the DNA is TGTGCCAGCAGCTTAGGTCGGGGTACTGAAGCTTTCTTT. This sequence encodes CASSLGRGTEAFF.

The chain links TRBV29-1 to TRBJ1-2, with D possibly matching TRBD1 (5 bases). Between the trimmed V and J ends, which lost 6 bases and 7 bases, there was a span of 15 bases. CDR3 length: 12 amino acids. CDR1 is SQVTM and CDR2 is ANQGSEA in the germline V gene. DNA for the CDR3: TGCAGCGTCGGAGAACCAACAGGTGGCTACACCTTC. Amino acid sequence: CSVGEPTGGYTF.